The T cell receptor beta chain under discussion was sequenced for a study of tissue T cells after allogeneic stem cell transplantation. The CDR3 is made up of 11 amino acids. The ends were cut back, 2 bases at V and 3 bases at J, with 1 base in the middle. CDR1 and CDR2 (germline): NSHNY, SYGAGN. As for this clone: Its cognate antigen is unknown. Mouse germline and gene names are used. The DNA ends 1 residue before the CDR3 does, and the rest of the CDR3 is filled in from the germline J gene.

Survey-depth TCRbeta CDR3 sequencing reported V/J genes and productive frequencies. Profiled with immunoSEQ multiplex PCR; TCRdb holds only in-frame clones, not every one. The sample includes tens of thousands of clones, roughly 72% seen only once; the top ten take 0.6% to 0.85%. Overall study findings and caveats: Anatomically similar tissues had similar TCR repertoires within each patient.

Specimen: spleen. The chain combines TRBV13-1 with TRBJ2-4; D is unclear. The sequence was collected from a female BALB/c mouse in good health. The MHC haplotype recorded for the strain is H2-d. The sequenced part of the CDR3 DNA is TGTGCCAGCAGTGACCAAAACACCTTGTAC. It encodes CASSDQNTLY. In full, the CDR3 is CASSDQNTLYF.